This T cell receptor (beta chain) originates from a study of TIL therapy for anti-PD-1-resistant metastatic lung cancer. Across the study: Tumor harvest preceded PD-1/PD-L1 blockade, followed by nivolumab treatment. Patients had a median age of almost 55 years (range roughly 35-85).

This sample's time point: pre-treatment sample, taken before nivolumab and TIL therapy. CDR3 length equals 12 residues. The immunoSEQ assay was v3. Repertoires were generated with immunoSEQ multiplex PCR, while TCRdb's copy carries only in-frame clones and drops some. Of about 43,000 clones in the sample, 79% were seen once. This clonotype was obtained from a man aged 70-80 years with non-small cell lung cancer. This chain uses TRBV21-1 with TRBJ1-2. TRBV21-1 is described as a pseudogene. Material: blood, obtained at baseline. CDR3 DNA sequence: TGTGCCAGCAGCATTAACGTGGTTGGCTACACCTTC. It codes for CASSINVVGYTF.